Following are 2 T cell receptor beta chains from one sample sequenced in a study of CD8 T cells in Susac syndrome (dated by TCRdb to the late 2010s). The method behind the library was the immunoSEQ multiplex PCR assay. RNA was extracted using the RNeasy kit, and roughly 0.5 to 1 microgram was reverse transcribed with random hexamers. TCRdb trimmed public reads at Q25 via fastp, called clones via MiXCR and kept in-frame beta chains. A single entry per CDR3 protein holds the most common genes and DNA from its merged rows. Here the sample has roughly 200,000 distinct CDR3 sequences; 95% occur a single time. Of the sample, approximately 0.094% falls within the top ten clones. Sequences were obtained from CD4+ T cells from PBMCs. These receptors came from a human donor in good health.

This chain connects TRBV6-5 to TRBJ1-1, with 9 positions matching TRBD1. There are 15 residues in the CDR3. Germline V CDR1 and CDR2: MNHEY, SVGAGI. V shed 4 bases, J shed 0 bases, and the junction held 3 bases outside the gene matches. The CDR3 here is CASSSTGGLNTEAFF. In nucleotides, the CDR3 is TGTGCCAGCAGTTCTACAGGGGGCTTGAACACTGAAGCTTTCTTT.

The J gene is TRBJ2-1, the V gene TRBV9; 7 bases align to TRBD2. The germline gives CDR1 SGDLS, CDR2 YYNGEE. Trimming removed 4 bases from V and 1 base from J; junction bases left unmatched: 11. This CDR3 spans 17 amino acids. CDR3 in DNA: TGTGCCAGCAGCCATTTCACCGGGGAGGGGTCCTACAATGAGCAGTTCTTC. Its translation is CASSHFTGEGSYNEQFF.